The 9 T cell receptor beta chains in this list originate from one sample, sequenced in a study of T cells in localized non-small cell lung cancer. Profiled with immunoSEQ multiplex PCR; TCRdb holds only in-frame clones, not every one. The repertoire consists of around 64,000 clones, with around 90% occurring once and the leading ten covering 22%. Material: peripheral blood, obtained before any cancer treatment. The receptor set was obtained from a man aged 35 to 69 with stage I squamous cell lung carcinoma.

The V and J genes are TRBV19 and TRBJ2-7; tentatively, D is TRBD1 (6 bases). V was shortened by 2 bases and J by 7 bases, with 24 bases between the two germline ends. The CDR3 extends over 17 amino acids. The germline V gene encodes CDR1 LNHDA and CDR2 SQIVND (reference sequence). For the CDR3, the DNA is TGTGCCAGTAGTATACGCCTGACCGGGACATCCCCGGGGGAGCAGTACTTC. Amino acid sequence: CASSIRLTGTSPGEQYF.

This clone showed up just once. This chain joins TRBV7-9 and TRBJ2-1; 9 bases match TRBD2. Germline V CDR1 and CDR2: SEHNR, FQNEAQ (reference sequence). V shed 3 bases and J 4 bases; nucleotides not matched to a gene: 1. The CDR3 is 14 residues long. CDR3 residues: CASSFLAGYNEQFF. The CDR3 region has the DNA TGTGCCAGCAGCTTTCTAGCGGGATACAATGAGCAGTTCTTC. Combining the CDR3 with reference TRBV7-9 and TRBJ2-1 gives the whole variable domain DTGVSQNPRHKITKRGQNVTFRCDPISEHNRLYWYRQTLGQGPEFLTYFQNEAQLEKSRLLSDRFSAERPKGSFSTLEIQRTEQGDSAMYLCASSFLAGYNEQFFGPGTRLTVL.

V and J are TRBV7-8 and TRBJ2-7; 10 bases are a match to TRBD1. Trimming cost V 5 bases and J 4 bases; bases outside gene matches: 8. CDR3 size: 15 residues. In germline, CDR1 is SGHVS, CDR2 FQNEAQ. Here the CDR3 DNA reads TGTGCCAGCAGCGCCCCGGGACAGGGGCTATACGAGCAGTACTTC. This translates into CASSAPGQGLYEQYF.

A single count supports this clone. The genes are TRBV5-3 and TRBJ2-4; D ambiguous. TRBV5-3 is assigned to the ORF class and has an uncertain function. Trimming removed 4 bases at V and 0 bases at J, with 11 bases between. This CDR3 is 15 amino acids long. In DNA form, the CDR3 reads TGTGCCAGAAGCCAAGGCACGCTAGCCAAAAACATTCAGTACTTC. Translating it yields CARSQGTLAKNIQYF.

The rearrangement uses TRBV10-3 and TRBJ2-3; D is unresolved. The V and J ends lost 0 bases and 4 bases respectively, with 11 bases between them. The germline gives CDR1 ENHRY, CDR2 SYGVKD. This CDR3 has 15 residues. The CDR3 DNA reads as TGTGCCATCAGTGAGTCGAACCCAGCAGCAGATACGCAGTATTTT. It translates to CAISESNPAADTQYF.

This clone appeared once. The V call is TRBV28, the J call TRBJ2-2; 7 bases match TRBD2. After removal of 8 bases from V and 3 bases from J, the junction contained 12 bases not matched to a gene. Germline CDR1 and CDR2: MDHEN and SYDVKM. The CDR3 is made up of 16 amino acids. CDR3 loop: CASRLPGGGDTGELFF. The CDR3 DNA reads TGTGCCAGCCGCCTCCCGGGGGGTGGTGACACCGGGGAGCTGTTTTTT.

The CDR3, as DNA: TGTGCCAGCAGCTTGGTCGGAGGCGATCAGCCCCAGCATTTT. Translating it yields CASSLVGGDQPQHF. The rearrangement uses TRBV5-5 and TRBJ1-5; D is ambiguous. With 0 bases removed from V and 5 bases from J, the gap between germline ends came to 9 bases. Germline CDR1 SGHKS, CDR2 YYEKEE (reference sequence). The CDR3 has 14 residues.

The CDR3: CASSRPGEAFF. The CDR3, as DNA: TGTGCCAGCAGTAGGCCGGGAGAAGCTTTCTTT. J is TRBJ1-1 and V is TRBV6-5; unclear D gene. The CDR3 sequence is 11 residues long. The germline gives CDR1 MNHEY, CDR2 SVGAGI. Trimming pared 5 bases from V and 8 bases from J, leaving 9 bases between.

This CDR3 reads CASSIGQGTAYGYTF. The CDR3 bases are TGTGCCAGTAGTATAGGACAGGGGACCGCCTATGGCTACACCTTC. The chain has TRBV19 and TRBJ1-2; the match to TRBD1 covers 8 bases. Unmatched junction bases numbered 5, after V lost 1 base and J lost 4 bases. This CDR3 has 15 amino acids. Germline loops: CDR1 LNHDA, CDR2 SQIVND (reference sequence). The full variable domain, rest sourced from reference TRBV19 and TRBJ1-2, is DGGITQSPKYLFRKEGQNVTLSCEQNLNHDAMYWYRQDPGQGLRLIYYSQIVNDFQKGDIAEGYSVSREKKESFPLTVTSAQKNPTAFYLCASSIGQGTAYGYTFGSGTRLTVV.